These 30 T cell receptor beta chains originate from one sample sequenced in a study of shared clonotypes between healthy human individuals. The method was immunoSEQ multiplex PCR; TCRdb's version includes in-frame clones alone and lacks a portion of them. The sample contains about 520,000 clones, roughly 80% of which appear only once. The source material was PBMCs. The source of these receptors is a woman aged 40 to 49 in good health. Some clones in this sample may be carry-over from other donors' samples.

The chain uses TRBV28 and TRBJ2-3; 9 positions agree with TRBD2. Per the germline V gene, CDR1 is MDHEN and CDR2 is SYDVKM. This CDR3 has 14 residues. The junction had 5 bases not matched to a gene; V was cut back by 7 bases and J by 3 bases. In DNA, the CDR3 is TGTGCCAGCAAACGTCTAGCGGGAACAGATACGCAGTATTTT. It specifies CASKRLAGTDTQYF.

V gene TRBV11-3 combines with J gene TRBJ2-7, with a weak D call TRBD1 (6 bases). V was cut by 3 bases and J by 2 bases, with 14 bases left in between. CDR1 and CDR2 (germline): SGHNT, YENEEA. The CDR3 loop spans 15 amino acids. CDR3 in amino acids: CASSFGTQAAYEQYF. The CDR3 DNA reads as TGTGCCAGCAGCTTTGGGACACAGGCCGCCTACGAGCAGTACTTC.

With respect to this clone: A much larger clone sits a single nucleotide away, making a read error possible. The gene calls are TRBV7-6 and TRBJ2-6, with D unresolved. This CDR3 spans 14 amino acids. Germline V gene data show CDR1 as SGHVS and CDR2 as FNYEAQ. Trimming removed 5 bases from V and 0 bases from J, with 5 bases in between. The CDR3 DNA reads as TGTGCCAGCAGCCAGGACTCTGGGGCCAACGTCCTGACTTTC. This sequence encodes CASSQDSGANVLTF.

Notes on this clone: A read error may produce the germline difference seen at one junction end. The rearrangement links TRBV30 to TRBJ1-1, with unresolved D. The germline V gene encodes CDR1 GTSNPN and CDR2 SVGIG (reference sequence). The CDR3 length is 14 residues. In DNA, the CDR3 is TGTGCCTGGAGTGTGAGAGGGTTAAACACTGAAGCTTCCTTT. Translation gives CAWSVRGLNTEASF.

A remark on this clone: Additional DNA sequences in this sample encode the identical CDR3. V is TRBV2 and J is TRBJ1-2; 8 bases are a match to TRBD1. CDR3 size: 15 residues. The trim removed 4 bases at V and 3 bases at J, leaving 7 bases unmatched. Germline CDR1 reads SNHLY; CDR2 reads FYNNEI. The CDR3 loop reads CASSGGQGGDYGYTF. The CDR3 DNA reads TGTGCCAGCAGTGGTGGACAGGGAGGTGACTATGGCTACACCTTC.

In regard to this clone: Likely a read error: the CDR3 ends without its conserved phenylalanine or tryptophan. The chain is built from TRBV19 and TRBJ2-7, with TRBD2 identical over 7 bases. The CDR3 covers 14 residues. Germline lookup yields CDR1 LNHDA and CDR2 SQIVND (reference sequence). The CDR3 sequence is CASTSPGRTYEQYS. CDR3 sequence (DNA): TGTGCCAGTACCTCTCCCGGGAGGACCTATGAGCAGTACTCC.

CDR3 amino acids: CASNKIRDASYEQYF. CDR3 DNA sequence: TGTGCCAGCAACAAAATCCGGGACGCCTCCTACGAGCAGTACTTC. This chain uses TRBV5-6 with TRBJ2-7; the D gene could be TRBD1 or TRBD2 (5 bases each). V lost 6 bases and J 0 bases, leaving 16 bases between the germline ends. The germline V gene has CDR1 SGHDT and CDR2 YYEEEE. This CDR3 has 15 amino acids.

The chain recombines TRBV6-4 with TRBJ2-3; 7 bases are a match to TRBD2. The CDR3 has 13 amino acids. The V gene end was trimmed by 3 bases and the J gene end by 3 bases; junction bases not matched to a gene: 0. Germline V lookup: CDR1 MRHNA, CDR2 SNTAGT. The CDR3: CASSEAGTDTQYF. The CDR3 nucleotides are TGTGCCAGCAGTGAAGCGGGGACAGATACGCAGTATTTT.

V is TRBV7-9 and J is TRBJ1-1; no firm D call. This CDR3 comprises 14 residues. The germline CDR1 and CDR2 sequences are SEHNR and FQNEAQ (reference sequence). V lost 1 base to trimming and J lost 4 bases, with 10 bases between them. CDR3 bases: TGTGCCAGCAGCTTAGTTGTGGGTGGCACTGAAGCTTTCTTT. The encoded protein is CASSLVVGGTEAFF.

The V and J genes are TRBV2 and TRBJ2-1; a weak D match, TRBD2 (6 bases). V gave up 6 bases and J gave up 9 bases, with 12 bases separating them. The CDR3 consists of 12 residues. The germline gives CDR1 SNHLY, CDR2 FYNNEI. CDR3 coding DNA: TGTGCCAGCAGCGGAGGGGTCGGTGAGCAGTTCTTC. The encoded protein is CASSGGVGEQFF.

V usage is TRBV14 and J usage is TRBJ2-2; 7 bases line up with TRBD2. This CDR3 has 16 residues. Germline V gives CDR1 SGHDN, CDR2 FVKESK. The trim removed 2 bases at V and 4 bases at J, leaving 7 bases unmatched. In DNA form, the CDR3 reads TGTGCCAGCAGCCAACTACTGGGGGAGGGCACCGGGGAGCTGTTTTTT. Translation gives CASSQLLGEGTGELFF. The variable domain in full, with the rest retrieved from reference TRBV14 and TRBJ2-2, is EAGVTQFPSHSVIEKGQTVTLRCDPISGHDNLYWYRRVMGKEIKFLLHFVKESKQDESGMPNNRFLAERTGGTYSTLKVQPAELEDSGVYFCASSQLLGEGTGELFFGEGSRLTVL.

With regard to this clone: It may be a read error: a sequence one base away is much more abundant. Additional DNA sequences in this sample encode the identical CDR3. The V call is TRBV5-5, the J call TRBJ2-5, with 7 positions matching TRBD1. V was clipped by 4 bases and J by 5 bases; unmatched bases: 11. Germline V lookup: CDR1 SGHKS, CDR2 YYEKEE (reference sequence). The CDR3 runs 15 residues. DNA for the CDR3: TGTGCCAGCAGCCCCCGGGCAGGGGGTTACGAGACCCAGTACTTC. It translates to CASSPRAGGYETQYF.

This rearrangement joins TRBV15 to TRBJ2-7, with a weak D call TRBD2 (6 bases). Germline values: CDR1 LNHNV, CDR2 YYDKDF (reference sequence). Trimming removed 1 base from V and 0 bases from J, with 10 bases in between. The CDR3 totals 15 residues. The CDR3 sequence: CATSRARGNSYEQYF. The CDR3 nucleotides read TGTGCCACCAGCAGAGCGCGCGGGAACTCCTACGAGCAGTACTTC.

The rearrangement links TRBV28 to TRBJ1-2; D ambiguous. Germline lookup yields CDR1 MDHEN and CDR2 SYDVKM. Trimming removed 2 bases from V and 8 bases from J, with 9 bases in between. The CDR3 has 12 residues. The CDR3 spells CASSLIPAGYTF. Written as DNA, the CDR3 is TGTGCCAGCAGTTTAATCCCTGCAGGCTACACCTTC.

The chain uses TRBV18 and TRBJ2-4; D unresolved. The V gene lost 3 bases and the J gene lost 1 base, with 16 bases spanning the gap. Germline-derived CDR1 and CDR2 are KGHSH and LQKENI. The CDR3 length is 17 residues. This CDR3 reads CASSPTPAGPAKNIQYF. CDR3 coding DNA: TGTGCCAGCTCACCCACCCCGGCAGGCCCGGCCAAAAACATTCAGTACTTC.

The chain has TRBV5-4 and TRBJ2-7; the D gene is possibly TRBD1 (6 bases). The length of the CDR3 is 13 residues. Trimming shortened V by 4 bases and J by 4 bases, and 12 bases separated the two germline ends. Germline V gene data show CDR1 as SGHNT and CDR2 as YYREEE (reference sequence). The chain's CDR3 is CASSTNREYEQYF. The DNA for the CDR3 is TGTGCCAGCAGCACAAACAGGGAATACGAGCAGTACTTC. Based on the CDR3 plus reference TRBV5-4 and TRBJ2-7, the full variable domain is ETGVTQSPTHLIKTRGQQVTLRCSSQSGHNTVSWYQQALGQGPQFIFQYYREEENGRGNFPPRFSGLQFPNYSSELNVNALELDDSALYLCASSTNREYEQYFGPGTRLTVT.

The chain combines TRBV7-9 with TRBJ2-6; TRBD2 matches 7 bases. This CDR3 comprises 18 residues. From germline, CDR1 is SEHNR and CDR2 FQNEAQ (reference sequence). Trimming at V came to 1 base and at J to 1 base, leaving 7 bases not matched to a gene. The CDR3 DNA reads TGTGCCAGCAGCTTAGTAGGCGGGGGAGAATCTGGGGCCAACGTCCTGACTTTC. Translation gives CASSLVGGGESGANVLTF.

The V gene is TRBV11-2, the J gene TRBJ2-2; 8 bases are shared with TRBD1. The V gene end was trimmed by 5 bases and the J gene end by 5 bases; junction bases not matched to a gene: 4. Germline V gene data show CDR1 as SGHAT and CDR2 as FQNNGV. The CDR3 has 14 amino acids. CDR3 nucleotide sequence: TGTGCCAGCAGCGTCAGACAGGGGACCGGGGAGCTGTTTTTT. Its protein is CASSVRQGTGELFF. Drawing the rest from reference TRBV11-2 and TRBJ2-2, the complete variable domain is EAGVAQSPRYKIIEKRQSVAFWCNPISGHATLYWYQQILGQGPKLLIQFQNNGVVDDSQLPKDRFSAERLKGVDSTLKIQPAKLEDSAVYLCASSVRQGTGELFFGEGSRLTVL.

V is TRBV5-4 and J is TRBJ2-7; TRBD1 agrees at 12 bases. Germline V CDR1 and CDR2: SGHNT, YYREEE (reference sequence). J was trimmed by 5 bases and V by 3 bases; bases with no gene match: 6. The CDR3 length is 15 residues. The CDR3 sequence: CASSWAGTGGDEQYF. In DNA, the CDR3 is TGTGCCAGCAGCTGGGCCGGGACAGGGGGCGACGAGCAGTACTTC.

The J gene is TRBJ2-3, the V gene TRBV7-3; D remains ambiguous. CDR3 length: 15 residues. Germline loops: CDR1 SGHTA, CDR2 FQGTGA. The germline V and J ends were trimmed by 1 base and 0 bases, with 8 bases remaining between them. The CDR3 DNA reads as TGTGCCAGCAGCTTAATGGGTGGTAGCACAGATACGCAGTATTTT. Protein product: CASSLMGGSTDTQYF.

There are a few counts of this clone. A read error likely explains this, since a far larger clone differs by one base. The CDR3 loop is CAISESRGIGPAEAFF. CDR3 DNA sequence: TGTGCCATCAGTGAGTCTCGGGGTATAGGTCCGGCTGAAGCTTTCTTT. The chain carries TRBV10-3 and TRBJ1-1, with no clear D. V dropped 0 bases and J dropped 6 bases, with 17 bases sitting between them. This CDR3 has 16 amino acids. CDR1 ENHRY and CDR2 SYGVKD come from the germline V gene.

V and J are TRBV27 and TRBJ2-7; D remains ambiguous. Germline values: CDR1 MNHEY, CDR2 SMNVEV (reference sequence). Trimming shortened V by 5 bases and J by 13 bases, and 18 bases separated the two germline ends. This CDR3 contains 12 residues. DNA of the CDR3: TGTGCCAGCAGTCGCAGTTTGATCGACCTTTACTTC. Residues: CASSRSLIDLYF.

The chain combines TRBV20-1 with TRBJ2-1; D gene uncertain. The germline CDR1 and CDR2 sequences are DFQATT and SNEGSKA (reference sequence). The CDR3 has 11 residues. Trimming removed 6 bases at V and 10 bases at J, with 13 bases between. The CDR3 spells CSAPTRVEQFF. The CDR3 nucleotides read TGCAGTGCCCCAACCCGGGTGGAGCAGTTCTTC.

This clone was seen just once. The V call is TRBV7-9, the J call TRBJ2-1, with D perhaps matching TRBD2 (6 bases). CDR3 size: 14 residues. Germline lookup yields CDR1 SEHNR and CDR2 FQNEAQ (reference sequence). Deletions cut 3 bases from V and 1 base from J, with 7 bases between. The CDR3 loop reads CASSFRESYNEQFF. As DNA, the CDR3 is TGTGCCAGCAGCTTTCGGGAGTCCTACAATGAGCAGTTCTTC.

V gene TRBV19 combines with J gene TRBJ1-4, with D maybe TRBD1 (6 bases). Germline values: CDR1 LNHDA, CDR2 SQIVND (reference sequence). V gave up 3 bases and J gave up 5 bases, with 13 bases separating them. This CDR3 comprises 15 residues. CDR3 nucleotide sequence: TGTGCCAGTAGTATGACCGGGACAATAAATGAAAAACTGTTTTTT. It specifies CASSMTGTINEKLFF.

The chain is built from TRBV28 and TRBJ1-2; 12 nucleotides agree with TRBD1. Looked up from germline, CDR1 is MDHEN and CDR2 is SYDVKM. This CDR3 has 15 residues. J gave up 8 bases and V 1 base, and 5 bases lay outside the gene matches. The CDR3 is CASSLSGDRGQGYTF. The CDR3 DNA follows: TGTGCCAGCAGTTTATCTGGGGACAGGGGGCAGGGCTACACCTTC.

This chain uses TRBV30 with TRBJ1-5, with D uncertain. CDR1 GTSNPN and CDR2 SVGIG come from the germline V gene (reference sequence). Trimming removed 0 bases from V and 3 bases from J, with 6 bases in between. CDR3 length: 13 amino acids. The CDR3 DNA reads as TGTGCCTGGAGTGTTTACGCCAATCAGCCCCAGCATTTT. Its protein is CAWSVYANQPQHF.

This clone turned up a few times. V is TRBV7-6 and J is TRBJ1-1; no reliable D call. Germline V lookup: CDR1 SGHVS, CDR2 FNYEAQ. The CDR3 has 13 amino acids. Trimming pared 5 bases from V and 0 bases from J, leaving 7 bases between. CDR3 in DNA: TGTGCCAGCAGCCAAGCCCTGAACACTGAAGCTTTCTTT. Protein sequence: CASSQALNTEAFF.

CDR3 in DNA: TGTGCCAGCAGCTTGATGCCCCATTATGGGGCTTTCTTT. Translated: CASSLMPHYGAFF. V and J are TRBV5-4 and TRBJ1-1; D gene uncertain. The germline V gene has CDR1 SGHNT and CDR2 YYREEE (reference sequence). V was clipped by 1 base and J by 11 bases, with 15 bases between them. The CDR3 sequence is 13 residues long.

As DNA, the CDR3 is TGTGCCAGTAGTCCCCGGGGTCTTCCCCAGCATTTT. This encodes CASSPRGLPQHF. The chain recombines TRBV19 with TRBJ1-5; D unclear. CDR3 length: 12 amino acids. CDR1 and CDR2 from the germline V gene are LNHDA and SQIVND (reference sequence). The V and J ends lost 5 bases and 10 bases respectively, with 12 bases between them.